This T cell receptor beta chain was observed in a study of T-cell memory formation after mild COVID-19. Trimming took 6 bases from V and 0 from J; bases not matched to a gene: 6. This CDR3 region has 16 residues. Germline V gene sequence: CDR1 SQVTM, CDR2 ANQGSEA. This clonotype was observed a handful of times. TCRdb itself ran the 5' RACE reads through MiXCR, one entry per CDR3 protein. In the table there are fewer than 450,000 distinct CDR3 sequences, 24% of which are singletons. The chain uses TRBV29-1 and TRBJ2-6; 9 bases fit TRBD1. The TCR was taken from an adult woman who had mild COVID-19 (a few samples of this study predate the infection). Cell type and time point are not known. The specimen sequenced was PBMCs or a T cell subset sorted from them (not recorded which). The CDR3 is CSVTGGAGSGANVLTF. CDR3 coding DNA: TGCAGCGTAACAGGGGGCGCCGGCTCTGGGGCCAACGTCCTGACTTTC.